These T cell receptor beta chains were read from a single sample in a study of tumor-infiltrating lymphocytes in primary liver carcinoma. TCRdb passed the multiplex PCR reads through MiXCR, listing each CDR3 protein once. The table records about 330,000 distinct CDR3 sequences, roughly 61% of them present only once. The sequencing input was peripheral blood. The receptor set was obtained from a man aged 40-49 years with primary liver carcinoma and hepatitis B virus infection. Both conserved end residues are part of each CDR3. Each record gives: CDR3 protein, CDR3 DNA, V gene, J gene, clone size, D gene. The D gene is left open where the match is weak. Part of the rows lack a size; the others show once, few, many or a class for expanded clones.

CDR3: CASIAGLAGGPLGEKYF; DNA: TGTGCCAGCATCGCGGGACTAGCGGGAGGGCCTTTGGGCGAGAAGTACTTC; V: TRBV11-1; J: TRBJ2-7; size: NA; D: TRBD2
CDR3: CASARVLAGSHEQYF; DNA: TGTGCCAGCGCCAGGGTGCTAGCGGGCTCCCACGAGCAGTACTTC; V: TRBV6-6; J: TRBJ2-7; size: many; D: TRBD2
CDR3: CASSLRGIDTQHF; DNA: TGTGCCAGCAGCCTGAGAGGGATTGATACGCAGCATTTT; V: TRBV11-2; J: TRBJ1-5; size: once; D: NA
CDR3: CASSLITGDTQYF; DNA: TGTGCCAGCAGCCTTATAACCGGGGATACGCAGTATTTT; V: TRBV6-1; J: TRBJ2-3; size: many; D: NA
CDR3: CASSGGVGEQFF; DNA: TGCGCCAGCAGTGGAGGGGTCGGGGAGCAGTTCTTC; V: TRBV10-2; J: TRBJ2-1; size: many; D: NA
CDR3: CASSDRFPGANVLTF; DNA: TGTGCCAGCAGCGACAGGTTCCCCGGGGCCAACGTCCTGACTTTC; V: TRBV6-1; J: TRBJ2-6; size: many; D: NA
CDR3: CASNQVSGSSHEQYF; DNA: TGCGCCAGCAACCAAGTCTCAGGAAGCTCCCACGAGCAGTACTTC; V: TRBV4-1; J: TRBJ2-7; size: NA; D: NA
CDR3: CASSPIPGTVNTGELFF; DNA: TGCGCCAGCAGCCCCATCCCCGGGACAGTGAACACCGGGGAGCTGTTTTTT; V: TRBV5-1; J: TRBJ2-2; size: NA; D: TRBD1
CDR3: CASSHQGLRSNQPQHF; DNA: TGTGCCAGCAGCCACCAGGGGTTAAGGAGCAATCAGCCCCAGCATTTT; V: TRBV6-2/TRBV6-3; J: TRBJ1-5; size: many; D: NA
CDR3: CASSPQTGYEQFF; DNA: TGTGCCAGCTCACCTCAGACAGGGTATGAGCAGTTCTTC; V: TRBV18; J: TRBJ2-1; size: NA; D: TRBD1
CDR3: CASSSGNTVYF; DNA: TGTGCCAGTAGCTCTGGAAACACCGTATATTTT; V: TRBV11-2; J: TRBJ1-3; size: few; D: NA
CDR3: CAGSLAGLADNEQFF; DNA: TGTGCCGGCAGCTTGGCAGGACTAGCGGACAATGAGCAGTTTTTC; V: TRBV11-2; J: TRBJ2-1; size: NA; D: TRBD2
CDR3: CASSSVSTNEKLFF; DNA: TGTGCCAGCAGTTCGGTCTCAACTAATGAAAAACTGTTTTTT; V: TRBV6-5; J: TRBJ1-4; size: many; D: NA
CDR3: CASSEEAVSTEAFF; DNA: TGCGCCAGCAGTGAAGAAGCGGTGAGCACTGAAGCTTTCTTT; V: TRBV10-2; J: TRBJ1-1; size: many; D: NA
CDR3: CVSSLDHTGAFF; DNA: TGTGTCAGCAGCTTAGACCACACTGGAGCTTTCTTT; V: TRBV11-2; J: TRBJ1-1; size: NA; D: NA
CDR3: CASTRRHASQETQYF; DNA: TGTGCCAGCACCCGACGACACGCTAGTCAAGAGACCCAGTACTTC; V: TRBV19; J: TRBJ2-5; size: NA; D: NA
CDR3: CANTESSHNEQFF; DNA: TGTGCCAACACGGAGAGCTCCCACAATGAGCAGTTCTTC; V: TRBV11-2; J: TRBJ2-1; size: NA; D: NA
CDR3: CASSPTGQTDYGYTF; DNA: TGTGCCAGCAGCCCAACGGGACAGACAGACTATGGCTACACCTTC; V: TRBV28; J: TRBJ1-2; size: NA; D: TRBD1
CDR3: CASRVAGRDEQYF; DNA: TGCGCCAGCAGGGTAGCGGGGCGTGACGAGCAGTACTTC; V: TRBV10-2; J: TRBJ2-7; size: many; D: TRBD2
CDR3: CASSEYLRGNVGQHQHF; DNA: TGTGCCAGCAGTGAATATCTCAGGGGTAATGTGGGTCAGCACCAGCATTTT; V: TRBV25-1; J: TRBJ1-5; size: NA; D: NA
CDR3: CARSRQGLETEAFF; DNA: TGCGCCCGCAGCCGTCAGGGGCTGGAGACTGAAGCTTTCTTT; V: TRBV4-1; J: TRBJ1-1; size: NA; D: NA
CDR3: CSVRTGANYGYIF; DNA: TGCAGCGTCCGGACAGGAGCTAACTATGGCTACATCTTC; V: TRBV29-1; J: TRBJ1-2; size: NA; D: TRBD1
CDR3: CASSLAGSGYNEQFF; DNA: TGTGCCAGCAGCTTGGCGGGGAGTGGGTACAATGAGCAGTTCTTC; V: TRBV5-4; J: TRBJ2-1; size: few; D: NA
CDR3: CASSERWGYQETQYF; DNA: TGTGCCAGCAGCGAACGCTGGGGGTACCAAGAGACCCAGTACTTC; V: TRBV14; J: TRBJ2-5; size: NA; D: NA
CDR3: CASSQDLGTEASF; DNA: TGCGCCAGCAGCCAAGATCTTGGCACTGAAGCTTCCTTT; V: TRBV4-1; J: TRBJ1-1; size: NA; D: NA
CDR3: CARSATIGGGDEKLFF; DNA: TGTGCCAGAAGTGCTACTATCGGGGGAGGGGATGAAAAACTGTTTTTT; V: TRBV6-5; J: TRBJ1-4; size: once; D: NA
CDR3: CASTIRGETQYF; DNA: TGTGCCAGCACCATCAGAGGAGAGACCCAGTACTTC; V: TRBV12-3/TRBV12-4; J: TRBJ2-5; size: many; D: NA
CDR3: CASSHLWDEQYF; DNA: TGTGCCAGCAGCCACCTTTGGGACGAGCAGTACTTC; V: TRBV6-2/TRBV6-3; J: TRBJ2-7; size: few; D: NA
CDR3: CASSETGPGYGYTF; DNA: TGTGCCAGCAGTGAGACAGGGCCCGGCTATGGCTACACCTTC; V: TRBV6-1; J: TRBJ1-2; size: many; D: TRBD1
CDR3: CASSYTGRINEQYF; DNA: TGTGCCAGCAGTTACACCGGGAGGATTAACGAGCAGTACTTC; V: TRBV6-6; J: TRBJ2-7; size: NA; D: TRBD2
CDR3: CASSYSRGSHEQYF; DNA: TGTGCCAGCAGTTACTCCAGGGGTTCCCACGAGCAGTACTTC; V: TRBV6-5; J: TRBJ2-7; size: NA; D: NA
CDR3: CASSQNPTYGQYF; DNA: TGTGCCAGCAGCCAGAACCCCACCTACGGGCAGTACTTC; V: TRBV5-4; J: TRBJ2-7; size: NA; D: NA
CDR3: CTSSELAGQIYEQYF; DNA: TGCACCAGCAGTGAGTTAGCGGGACAGATCTACGAGCAATACTTC; V: TRBV10-2; J: TRBJ2-7; size: NA; D: NA
CDR3: CASSLAQSQETQYF; DNA: TGCGCCAGCAGCTTGGCACAGTCACAGGAGACCCAGTACTTC; V: TRBV5-1; J: TRBJ2-5; size: NA; D: NA
CDR3: CAISESLQETQYF; DNA: TGTGCCATCAGTGAGTCCCTTCAAGAGACCCAGTACTTC; V: TRBV10-3; J: TRBJ2-5; size: many; D: NA
CDR3: CAWIPADTQYF; DNA: TGTGCCTGGATCCCAGCAGATACGCAGTATTTT; V: TRBV30; J: TRBJ2-3; size: NA; D: NA
CDR3: CASSQYRLAEYTDTQYF; DNA: TGTGCCAGCAGCCAATATCGACTAGCGGAGTACACAGATACGCAGTATTTT; V: TRBV14; J: TRBJ2-3; size: few; D: TRBD2
CDR3: CASSPHQATRSNTGELFF; DNA: TGTGCCAGCAGCCCCCACCAAGCGACTAGATCAAACACCGGGGAGCTGTTTTTT; V: TRBV9; J: TRBJ2-2; size: NA; D: NA
CDR3: CASSLFAMGGDEQYF; DNA: TGTGCCAGCAGCTTGTTCGCGATGGGCGGGGACGAGCAGTACTTC; V: TRBV5-4; J: TRBJ2-7; size: many; D: NA
CDR3: CASSPGTDYEQYF; DNA: TGTGCCAGCAGCCCTGGGACAGACTACGAGCAGTACTTC; V: TRBV13; J: TRBJ2-7; size: few; D: TRBD1
CDR3: CSVAGQGQETQYF; DNA: TGCAGCGTTGCCGGACAGGGACAAGAGACCCAGTACTTC; V: TRBV29-1; J: TRBJ2-5; size: many; D: TRBD1
CDR3: CLSSPSWTVYGYTF; DNA: TGTCTCAGCAGCCCGAGCTGGACAGTCTATGGCTACACCTTC; V: TRBV7-9; J: TRBJ1-2; size: NA; D: NA
CDR3: CASRQDQGTTGRANEQFF; DNA: TGTGCCAGCAGACAAGACCAGGGTACTACTGGACGGGCAAATGAGCAGTTCTTC; V: TRBV4-2; J: TRBJ2-1; size: few; D: NA
CDR3: CASIEAGGPYEQYF; DNA: TGTGCCAGCATTGAGGCGGGAGGGCCCTACGAGCAGTACTTC; V: TRBV28; J: TRBJ2-7; size: NA; D: TRBD2
CDR3: CASSYSGLAGISEQFF; DNA: TGTGCCAGCAGTTACTCAGGACTAGCGGGTATATCTGAGCAGTTCTTC; V: TRBV6-5; J: TRBJ2-1; size: NA; D: TRBD2
CDR3: CASTLDRANTGELFF; DNA: TGTGCCAGCACCTTGGACAGGGCGAACACCGGGGAGCTGTTTTTT; V: TRBV12-3/TRBV12-4; J: TRBJ2-2; size: few; D: TRBD1
CDR3: CASSQDMTSRYNEQFF; DNA: TGTGCCAGCAGCCAAGATATGACTAGCAGGTACAATGAGCAGTTCTTC; V: TRBV14; J: TRBJ2-1; size: NA; D: TRBD2
CDR3: CAISQVGVLEQYF; DNA: TGTGCCATCAGCCAAGTAGGGGTTCTTGAGCAGTACTTC; V: TRBV4-2; J: TRBJ2-7; size: NA; D: NA
CDR3: CASRPNGSSYEQYF; DNA: TGTGCCAGCAGACCCAACGGAAGCTCCTACGAGCAATACTTC; V: TRBV11-2; J: TRBJ2-7; size: once; D: NA
CDR3: CAISDLYEQYF; DNA: TGTGCCATCAGTGACCTCTACGAGCAGTACTTC; V: TRBV10-3; J: TRBJ2-7; size: many; D: NA
CDR3: CASSFGGGQRGYTF; DNA: TGCGCCAGCAGCTTCGGCGGGGGACAACGTGGCTACACCTTC; V: TRBV5-1; J: TRBJ1-2; size: NA; D: NA
CDR3: CASSRPTGLTETQYF; DNA: TGTGCCAGCAGTCGTCCCACAGGTCTCACAGAGACCCAGTACTTC; V: TRBV12-3/TRBV12-4; J: TRBJ2-5; size: many; D: NA
CDR3: CVSSQGVRTASTVTQYF; DNA: TGTGTCAGCAGCCAGGGCGTGCGAACGGCTAGCACAGTTACGCAGTATTTT; V: TRBV4-2; J: TRBJ2-3; size: NA; D: NA
CDR3: CASSQAGGGTGELFF; DNA: TGTGCCAGCAGCCAAGCGGGAGGGGGTACCGGGGAGCTGTTTTTT; V: TRBV4-2; J: TRBJ2-2; size: many; D: TRBD2
CDR3: CASSRELEQFF; DNA: TGCGCCAGCAGCCGCGAGCTTGAGCAGTTCTTC; V: TRBV5-1; J: TRBJ2-1; size: many; D: NA
CDR3: CASRPSGTDAGIQYF; DNA: TGTGCCAGCAGACCATCCGGGACGGACGCGGGAATCCAGTACTTC; V: TRBV28; J: TRBJ2-5; size: NA; D: NA
CDR3: CASSEPAWGSYEQYF; DNA: TGTGCCAGCAGTGAACCGGCGTGGGGCAGCTACGAGCAGTACTTC; V: TRBV6-1; J: TRBJ2-7; size: NA; D: NA
CDR3: CASSYSIPGTASSPLHF; DNA: TGTGCCAGCAGTTACTCGATTCCGGGGACAGCAAGTTCACCCCTCCACTTT; V: TRBV6-5; J: TRBJ1-6; size: few; D: TRBD1